This T cell receptor beta chain came from a study of long-term antiretroviral therapy in people with HIV. CDR1 is SEHNR and CDR2 is FQNEAQ in the germline V gene (reference sequence). The CDR3 is 15 residues long. Remarks on this clone: Mismatch with germline at one junction end may stem from a read error.

The assay, immunoSEQ v3.0, was run at survey level. This table comes from immunoSEQ multiplex PCR, and its TCRdb copy is limited to in-frame clones, with some not included. The sample consists of roughly 19,000 clones, approximately 86% of them appearing once. The chain links TRBV7-9 to TRBJ1-1; 7 nucleotides agree with TRBD1. The sequence was obtained from a man aged 18-30 years with HIV. The specimen comprised unsorted PBMCs, sampled 2.1 years after starting antiretroviral therapy. DNA of the CDR3: TGTGCCAGCAGTTTAGGGGACAGTAAGAACACTGAAGCTTTCTTT. Its protein is CASSLGDSKNTEAFF.